Following are 7 T cell receptor beta chains from one sample sequenced in a study of cytomegalovirus exposure and HLA in healthy donors. Amplification used 60 Vbeta primers and 13 Jbeta primers. Profiled with immunoSEQ multiplex PCR; TCRdb holds only in-frame clones, not every one. The data show about 200,000 clones, 70% to 80% seen once. The sample comprised PBMCs. These receptors were obtained from a male donor in good health and CMV-seropositive.

This clone was seen once. This chain joins TRBV19 and TRBJ1-2, with 11 bases lining up with TRBD1. Germline V gene sequence: CDR1 LNHDA, CDR2 SQIVND (reference sequence). The V segment lost 7 bases and the J segment 2 bases; nucleotides outside the gene matches: 3. The CDR3 totals 14 residues. CDR3 amino acids: CASTGTGGNYGYTF. In DNA, the CDR3 is TGTGCCAGTACTGGGACAGGGGGAAACTATGGCTACACCTTC.

The chain uses TRBV19 and TRBJ2-5, with 11 nucleotides matching TRBD2. V shed 6 bases and J 1 base; nucleotides not matched to a gene: 7. The germline V gene encodes CDR1 LNHDA and CDR2 SQIVND (reference sequence). This CDR3 has 16 amino acids. The CDR3 bases are TGTGCCAGTAGCACTACTAGCGGGGGCTCCCAAGAGACCCAGTACTTC. This encodes CASSTTSGGSQETQYF. The complete variable domain, with remaining parts taken from reference TRBV19 and TRBJ2-5, reads DGGITQSPKYLFRKEGQNVTLSCEQNLNHDAMYWYRQDPGQGLRLIYYSQIVNDFQKGDIAEGYSVSREKKESFPLTVTSAQKNPTAFYLCASSTTSGGSQETQYFGPGTRLLVL.

V and J are TRBV21-1 and TRBJ1-1; TRBD1, the table's D call, was not compared with the DNA. TRBV21-1 is described as a pseudogene. The CDR3 is 15 amino acids. For the CDR3, the DNA is TGTGCCAGCAGCAAATGGGGCAGTCTGAACACTGAAGCTTTCTTT. This encodes CASSKWGSLNTEAFF.

The V call is TRBV27, the J call TRBJ1-6; D is perhaps TRBD1 (5 bases). There are 14 residues in the CDR3. Trimming took off 7 bases at V and 6 bases at J, with 13 bases between the two ends. The V gene's germline CDR1 is MNHEY and CDR2 SMNVEV (reference sequence). This CDR3 reads CASTSGGGNSPLHF. The CDR3 DNA is TGTGCCAGCACCTCCGGGGGGGGTAATTCACCCCTCCACTTT.

This sequence joins TRBV27 and TRBJ2-7; 7 bases line up with TRBD1. Germline CDR1 is MNHEY and CDR2 is SMNVEV (reference sequence). CDR3 size: 14 residues. Germline trimming cut 5 bases from V and 4 bases from J; bases unmatched to any gene: 8. The CDR3 nucleotides read TGTGCCAGCAGTCCCGGCCCCAGGGGGTACGAGCAGTACTTC. Its translation: CASSPGPRGYEQYF.

V usage is TRBV18 and J usage is TRBJ2-5, with 13 nucleotides matching TRBD2. V dropped 8 bases and J dropped 3; count of bases not matched to a gene: 12. Germline V gene sequence: CDR1 KGHSH, CDR2 LQKENI. The CDR3 is made up of 17 amino acids. The DNA of the CDR3 is TGTGCCAGCCATCGGACTAGCGGGAGCATCGAGGAAGAGACCCAGTACTTC. Translating it yields CASHRTSGSIEEETQYF.

This chain links TRBV27 with TRBJ1-5; 7 bases map to TRBD1. The trim removed 4 bases at V and 3 bases at J, leaving 9 bases unmatched. CDR3 length equals 16 residues. Germline assignment: CDR1 MNHEY and CDR2 SMNVEV (reference sequence). In DNA, the CDR3 is TGTGCCAGCAGTTCTACTACCACAGGGGCCAATCAGCCCCAGCATTTT. Protein sequence: CASSSTTTGANQPQHF.